This is a list of T cell receptor beta chains from one sample in a study of blood T cell repertoires in COVID-19. Sequencing used immunoSEQ multiplex PCR; TCRdb keeps in-frame clones, though not all of them. The repertoire holds fewer than 250,000 clones, with about 85% as singletons. The sequencing input was PBMCs or T cells enriched from blood (not recorded which). The receptors originated from a man aged 30-40 years who had recovered from COVID-19. CDR3s include the opening cysteine and the closing phenylalanine or tryptophan. Fields, in order: clone size, V gene, D gene, J gene, CDR3 DNA, CDR3 protein. The D gene is left open where the match is weak. Clone size is stated in some rows and not others, as once, few, many or a class when expanded.

clone_size: few; v_call: TRBV10-1; d_call: .; j_call: TRBJ2-7; cdr3_nt: TGCGCCAGCAGTGAGTCGGGGGCGACCTCCTACGAGCAGTACTTC; cdr3_aa: CASSESGATSYEQYF
clone_size: .; v_call: TRBV2; d_call: .; j_call: TRBJ2-1; cdr3_nt: TGTGCCAGCAGTGAAAGGACATCGCCCTACAATGAGCAGTTCTTC; cdr3_aa: CASSERTSPYNEQFF
clone_size: .; v_call: TRBV15; d_call: .; j_call: TRBJ1-5; cdr3_nt: TGTGCCACCAGCCGATGGGGGGGCGGCCAGCCCCAGCATTTT; cdr3_aa: CATSRWGGGQPQHF
clone_size: .; v_call: TRBV19; d_call: TRBD2; j_call: TRBJ2-1; cdr3_nt: TGTGCCAGTAGTACACTGGGACTAGTGGCTGATAGTGAGCAGTTCTTC; cdr3_aa: CASSTLGLVADSEQFF
clone_size: .; v_call: TRBV2; d_call: .; j_call: TRBJ2-5; cdr3_nt: TGTGCCTTCCACTGGGGGGGCGGATACCAAGAGACCCAGTACTTC; cdr3_aa: CAFHWGGGYQETQYF
clone_size: .; v_call: TRBV4-1; d_call: .; j_call: TRBJ2-5; cdr3_nt: TGCGCCAGCAGCCAACCCAGGGGTCAAGAGACCCAGTACTTC; cdr3_aa: CASSQPRGQETQYF
clone_size: .; v_call: TRBV10-3; d_call: TRBD1; j_call: TRBJ2-5; cdr3_nt: TGTGCCATCAGTGAGTCCCGGACAGGGGGCGTTCAGACCCAGTACTTC; cdr3_aa: CAISESRTGGVQTQYF
clone_size: .; v_call: TRBV3-1/TRBV3-2; d_call: .; j_call: TRBJ2-2; cdr3_nt: TGTGCCAGCAGCCAAGCGTGGGGGGATGACACCGGGGAGCTGTTTTTT; cdr3_aa: CASSQAWGDDTGELFF
clone_size: many; v_call: TRBV27; d_call: .; j_call: TRBJ2-7; cdr3_nt: TGTGCCAGCAGTCCCCTACAGAGCTCCTACGAGCAGTACTTC; cdr3_aa: CASSPLQSSYEQYF
clone_size: .; v_call: TRBV18; d_call: TRBD1; j_call: TRBJ2-7; cdr3_nt: TGTGCCAGCTCAGCGACCGGGACAGCTAACTACGAGCAGTACTTC; cdr3_aa: CASSATGTANYEQYF
clone_size: .; v_call: TRBV5-1; d_call: TRBD1; j_call: TRBJ1-1; cdr3_nt: TGCGCCAGCAGCTTGGGGACAGGACTGAACACTGAAGCTTTCTTT; cdr3_aa: CASSLGTGLNTEAFF
clone_size: few; v_call: TRBV3-1/TRBV3-2; d_call: .; j_call: TRBJ1-3; cdr3_nt: TGTGCCAGCAGCCCTCGGACACTTGGAAACACCATATATTTT; cdr3_aa: CASSPRTLGNTIYF
clone_size: .; v_call: TRBV5-6; d_call: .; j_call: TRBJ1-1; cdr3_nt: TGTGCCAGCAGCTTGGGCAGGGGATATACTGAAGCTTTCTTT; cdr3_aa: CASSLGRGYTEAFF
clone_size: .; v_call: TRBV4-3; d_call: .; j_call: TRBJ2-1; cdr3_nt: TGCGCCAGCAGCCAGAGACTACCTATGAATCGGGCAGATGAGCAGTTCTTC; cdr3_aa: CASSQRLPMNRADEQFF
clone_size: .; v_call: TRBV7-9; d_call: .; j_call: TRBJ2-1; cdr3_nt: TGTGCCAGCAGCTTAGCCCAGGGAAACAACAATGAGCAGTTCTTC; cdr3_aa: CASSLAQGNNNEQFF
clone_size: few; v_call: TRBV9; d_call: TRBD1; j_call: TRBJ1-1; cdr3_nt: TGTGCCAGCAGCACCCGGGACAGGGGCCTCACTGAAGCTTTCTTT; cdr3_aa: CASSTRDRGLTEAFF
clone_size: .; v_call: TRBV10-3; d_call: .; j_call: TRBJ1-3; cdr3_nt: TGTGCCATCAGTGAGCACAGGGTCTCTGGAAACACCATATATTTT; cdr3_aa: CAISEHRVSGNTIYF
clone_size: .; v_call: TRBV4-2; d_call: .; j_call: TRBJ1-6; cdr3_nt: TGTGCCAGCAGCCAAGAATTTCGGCAGGCGAATTCACCCCTCCACTTT; cdr3_aa: CASSQEFRQANSPLHF
clone_size: .; v_call: TRBV28; d_call: .; j_call: TRBJ1-6; cdr3_nt: TGTGCCAGCAGAGCTGGAGATTATAATTCACCCCTCCACTTT; cdr3_aa: CASRAGDYNSPLHF
clone_size: .; v_call: TRBV3-1/TRBV3-2; d_call: TRBD1; j_call: TRBJ1-4; cdr3_nt: TGTGCCAGCAGCCAGAACAGGGGGCGCTTAGGCCGAAATGAAAAACTGTTTTTT; cdr3_aa: CASSQNRGRLGRNEKLFF
clone_size: .; v_call: TRBV7-9; d_call: TRBD1; j_call: TRBJ2-7; cdr3_nt: TGTGCCAGCAGCCCCTCAGGACAGGGCAGCTCCTACGAGCAGTACTTC; cdr3_aa: CASSPSGQGSSYEQYF
clone_size: .; v_call: TRBV7-3; d_call: .; j_call: TRBJ2-2; cdr3_nt: TGTGCCAGCAGCCCAACAGGGTTAGGGAACACCGGGGAGCTGTTTTTT; cdr3_aa: CASSPTGLGNTGELFF
clone_size: .; v_call: TRBV5-1; d_call: .; j_call: TRBJ1-2; cdr3_nt: TGCGCCAGCAGCTTGGAGGGTGCGGCAGGGAGGGGCTACACCTTC; cdr3_aa: CASSLEGAAGRGYTF
clone_size: .; v_call: TRBV9; d_call: .; j_call: TRBJ1-1; cdr3_nt: TGTGCCAGCAGCGTAGGGGGGCCTTTGAACACTGAAGCTTTCTTT; cdr3_aa: CASSVGGPLNTEAFF
clone_size: .; v_call: TRBV7-2; d_call: .; j_call: TRBJ1-6; cdr3_nt: TGTGCCAGCAGCTCCTCACCAGGGTCACCCCTCCACTTT; cdr3_aa: CASSSSPGSPLHF
clone_size: .; v_call: TRBV6-5; d_call: TRBD1; j_call: TRBJ2-7; cdr3_nt: TGTGCCAGCACTGGGGCTGGACAGGAAAGGTACGAGCAGTACTTC; cdr3_aa: CASTGAGQERYEQYF
clone_size: .; v_call: TRBV6-5; d_call: .; j_call: TRBJ1-5; cdr3_nt: TGTGCCAGCAGTTCACCAGGTCAGATTCTCATGACCCAGCATTTT; cdr3_aa: CASSSPGQILMTQHF
clone_size: .; v_call: TRBV29-1; d_call: .; j_call: TRBJ1-1; cdr3_nt: TGCAGCGTTGCAGCAGGGTTGAACACTGAAGCTTTCTTT; cdr3_aa: CSVAAGLNTEAFF
clone_size: .; v_call: TRBV19; d_call: .; j_call: TRBJ2-7; cdr3_nt: TGTGCCAGTAGTACATACGGAGGACTCTACGAGCAGTACTTC; cdr3_aa: CASSTYGGLYEQYF
clone_size: few; v_call: TRBV11-2; d_call: TRBD2; j_call: TRBJ2-1; cdr3_nt: TGTGCCAGCAGCTTAGGGATGCCTAGCGGGACCTACAATGAGCAGTTCTTC; cdr3_aa: CASSLGMPSGTYNEQFF
clone_size: .; v_call: TRBV27; d_call: TRBD2; j_call: TRBJ2-7; cdr3_nt: TGTGCCAGCAGTTTACTCCCTTCCGTCTTCGGGGCTAGCGGGGGTTCATACGAGCAGTACTTC; cdr3_aa: CASSLLPSVFGASGGSYEQYF
clone_size: .; v_call: TRBV19; d_call: TRBD1; j_call: TRBJ1-2; cdr3_nt: TGTGCCAGTAGTATTTTCTCGACAGGGAACTATGGCTACACCTTC; cdr3_aa: CASSIFSTGNYGYTF
clone_size: .; v_call: TRBV7-9; d_call: .; j_call: TRBJ2-2; cdr3_nt: TGTGCCAGCCTTCGGCAGGATAAAGGCGGGGAGCTGTTTTTT; cdr3_aa: CASLRQDKGGELFF
clone_size: .; v_call: TRBV28; d_call: .; j_call: TRBJ1-2; cdr3_nt: TGTGCCAGCAGTCCCCTGTACTATGGCTACACCTTC; cdr3_aa: CASSPLYYGYTF
clone_size: .; v_call: TRBV7-8; d_call: TRBD2; j_call: TRBJ2-2; cdr3_nt: TGTGCCAGCAGCTTACTCGCGAGTCGACTAGCGGGGGGGCGTTCTATGTCCGGGGAGCTGTTTTTT; cdr3_aa: CASSLLASRLAGGRSMSGELFF
clone_size: .; v_call: TRBV9; d_call: TRBD1; j_call: TRBJ1-1; cdr3_nt: TGTGCCAGCAACAGGGGTTTGGGCACTGAAGCTTTCTTT; cdr3_aa: CASNRGLGTEAFF
clone_size: .; v_call: TRBV5-1; d_call: .; j_call: TRBJ1-4; cdr3_nt: TGCGCCAGCAGCTTGGCCGGGGTAAGGGGGGAAAAACTGTTTTTT; cdr3_aa: CASSLAGVRGEKLFF
clone_size: .; v_call: TRBV6-5; d_call: TRBD1; j_call: TRBJ1-6; cdr3_nt: TGTGCCAGCAGTTACTCGGGACAGTCGAGTTCACCCCTCCACTTT; cdr3_aa: CASSYSGQSSSPLHF
clone_size: .; v_call: TRBV6-5; d_call: TRBD1; j_call: TRBJ1-6; cdr3_nt: TGTGCCAGCAGGGACGGGACAGGCCCGTGGTCACCCCTCCACTTT; cdr3_aa: CASRDGTGPWSPLHF
clone_size: .; v_call: TRBV18; d_call: .; j_call: TRBJ1-5; cdr3_nt: TGTGCCAGCTCGGACAGAAATTATCAGCCCCAGCATTTT; cdr3_aa: CASSDRNYQPQHF
clone_size: .; v_call: TRBV6-4; d_call: TRBD2; j_call: TRBJ2-3; cdr3_nt: TGTGCCAGCAGTTTGCGGGGGGCCACAGATACGCAGTATTTT; cdr3_aa: CASSLRGATDTQYF
clone_size: .; v_call: TRBV12-3/TRBV12-4; d_call: .; j_call: TRBJ2-7; cdr3_nt: TGTGCCAGCAGTTTGATGGGGGCCGGCGAGCAGTACTTC; cdr3_aa: CASSLMGAGEQYF
clone_size: .; v_call: TRBV6-2/TRBV6-3; d_call: TRBD2; j_call: TRBJ2-1; cdr3_nt: TGTGCCAGCAGTCCGGGACTAGCGGGGGGCGGTAAGAACAATGAGCAGTTCTTC; cdr3_aa: CASSPGLAGGGKNNEQFF
clone_size: .; v_call: TRBV5-8; d_call: .; j_call: TRBJ1-6; cdr3_nt: TGTGCCAGCAGCTTGATTAACAGACCCCTCCACTTT; cdr3_aa: CASSLINRPLHF
clone_size: .; v_call: TRBV15; d_call: .; j_call: TRBJ1-3; cdr3_nt: TGTGCCACCAGCAGAGCGCCGGCCCTGGGCGGAAACACCATATATTTT; cdr3_aa: CATSRAPALGGNTIYF
clone_size: .; v_call: TRBV7-9; d_call: .; j_call: TRBJ2-1; cdr3_nt: TGTGCCAGCAGCACCACCGGCAGGGTTCAAGGTGAGCAGTTCTTC; cdr3_aa: CASSTTGRVQGEQFF
clone_size: .; v_call: TRBV21-1; d_call: .; j_call: TRBJ2-2; cdr3_nt: TGTGCCAGCAGCAGGTCGGGCGGGGAGCTGTTTTTT; cdr3_aa: CASSRSGGELFF